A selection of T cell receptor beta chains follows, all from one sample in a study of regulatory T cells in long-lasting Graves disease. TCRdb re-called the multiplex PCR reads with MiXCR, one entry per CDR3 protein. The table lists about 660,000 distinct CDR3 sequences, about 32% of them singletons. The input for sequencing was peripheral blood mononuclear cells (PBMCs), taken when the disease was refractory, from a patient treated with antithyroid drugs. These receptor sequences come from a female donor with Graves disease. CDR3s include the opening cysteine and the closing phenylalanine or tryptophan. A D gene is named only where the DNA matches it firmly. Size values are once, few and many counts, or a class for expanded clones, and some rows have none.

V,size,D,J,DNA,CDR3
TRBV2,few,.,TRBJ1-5,TGTGCCAGCAGGAGAGACGGGGGTTGGCAGCCCCAGCATTTT,CASRRDGGWQPQHF
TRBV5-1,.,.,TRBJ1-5,TGCGCCAGCAGGTATGACATGTTTAGCAATCAGCCCCAGCATTTT,CASRYDMFSNQPQHF
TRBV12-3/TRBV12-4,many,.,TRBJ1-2,TGTGCCAGCGGGGCTACTAACTATGGCTACACCTTC,CASGATNYGYTF
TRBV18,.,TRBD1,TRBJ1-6,TGTGCCAGCTCGTACACAGGGGCCGATAATTCACCCCTCCACTTT,CASSYTGADNSPLHF
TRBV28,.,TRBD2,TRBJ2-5,TGTGCCAGCAGTTTGGGATTCGTGGCGGGAGGGGATCGGGAGACCCAGTACTTC,CASSLGFVAGGDRETQYF
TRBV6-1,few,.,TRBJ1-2,TGTGCCAGCAGCCAAACCCGGGACGTCGCTAACTATGGCTACACCTTC,CASSQTRDVANYGYTF
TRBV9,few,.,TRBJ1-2,TGTGCCAGCAGCGTAGCTGCTGGGAACTATGGCTACACCTTC,CASSVAAGNYGYTF
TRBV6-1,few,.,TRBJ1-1,TGTGCCAGCAGGGGGCAACGCCACACTGAAGCTTTCTTT,CASRGQRHTEAFF
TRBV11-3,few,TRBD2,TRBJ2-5,TGTGCCAGCAGCCCCCCGGTGGTAGCGGGGCAAGAGACCCAGTACTTC,CASSPPVVAGQETQYF
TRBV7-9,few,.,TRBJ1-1,TGTGCCAGCAGCCCCCTGTGGGGAAGCATTATGAACACTGAAGCTTTCTTT,CASSPLWGSIMNTEAFF
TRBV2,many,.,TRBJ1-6,TGTGCCAGCAGGGATTTTGGGACCTATAATTCACCCCTCCACTTT,CASRDFGTYNSPLHF
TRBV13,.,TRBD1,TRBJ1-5,TGTGCCAGCAGCGCTGACAGGGTAGAGCAGCCCCAGCATTTT,CASSADRVEQPQHF
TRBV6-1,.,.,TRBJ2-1,TGTGCCACCCCCCAGGTAGCCGCCGGAGGTGAGCAGTTCTTC,CATPQVAAGGEQFF
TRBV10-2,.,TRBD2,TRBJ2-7,TGCGCCAGCAGTGAGGATCTAGCGGGAGGGCTATACGAGCAGTACTTC,CASSEDLAGGLYEQYF
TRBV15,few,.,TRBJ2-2,TGTGCCACCAGCAGAGACTTGGGCAGGGCGGGCACCGGGGAGCTGTTTTTT,CATSRDLGRAGTGELFF
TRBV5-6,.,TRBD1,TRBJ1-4,TGTGCCAGCAGCTTAAGGGGGCGTCGGGATGAAAAACTGTTTTTT,CASSLRGRRDEKLFF
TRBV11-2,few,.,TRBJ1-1,TGTGCCAGCAGCTTAGGAACGATCGGGAACACTGAAGCTTTCTTT,CASSLGTIGNTEAFF
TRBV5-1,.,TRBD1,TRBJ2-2,TGCGCCAGCAGCCTCCAGGGGGCGAAGAACACCGGGGAGCTGTTTTTT,CASSLQGAKNTGELFF
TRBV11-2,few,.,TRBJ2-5,TGTGCCAGCAGCTTAGGGCAGTTTTTGGAGACCCAGTACTTC,CASSLGQFLETQYF
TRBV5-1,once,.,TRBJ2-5,TGCGCCAGCAGCTCAGTGACTGGAGCTGGTGAGACCCAGTACTTC,CASSSVTGAGETQYF
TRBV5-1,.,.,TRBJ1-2,TGCGCCAGCAGCTTGGACGGAGGATCTATGGGCTACACCTTC,CASSLDGGSMGYTF
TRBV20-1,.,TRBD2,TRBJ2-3,TGCAGTGCTAGAGCGACTAGCGGGGGAGGGGATACGCAGTATTTT,CSARATSGGGDTQYF
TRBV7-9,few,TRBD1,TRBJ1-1,TGTGCCAGCAGCTACAAAAACGAAAGGGACAGGGGCGCTGAAGCTTTCTTT,CASSYKNERDRGAEAFF
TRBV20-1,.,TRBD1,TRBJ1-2,TGCAGTGCTACGAGGACAGGGGGCGTCCACGGCTACACCTTC,CSATRTGGVHGYTF
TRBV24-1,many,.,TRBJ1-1,TGTGCCACCAGTGATACCCGGGACAATAATAATGGGAACACTGAAGCTTTCTTT,CATSDTRDNNNGNTEAFF
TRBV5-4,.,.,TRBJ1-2,TGTGCCAGCAGCCTGGATTGGACAGCAGAAGGCTACACCTTC,CASSLDWTAEGYTF
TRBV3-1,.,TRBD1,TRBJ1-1,TGTGCCAGCAGCCTAGGACAGGGTACTTTCTTT,CASSLGQGTFF
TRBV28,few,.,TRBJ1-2,TGTGCCAGCAGTGTAACTATCTATGGCTACACCTTC,CASSVTIYGYTF
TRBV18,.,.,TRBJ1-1,TGTGCCAGCTCACCCTTTAGGGGGATGAACACTGAAGCTTTCTTT,CASSPFRGMNTEAFF
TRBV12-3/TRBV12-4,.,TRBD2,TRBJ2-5,TGTGCCAGCAGCCGAGCCGGGACTAGGGGGGAGACCCAGTACTTC,CASSRAGTRGETQYF
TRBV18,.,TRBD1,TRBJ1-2,TGTGCCAGCTCATGGGAACCGGGACAGGGGGCGTATGGCTACACCTTC,CASSWEPGQGAYGYTF
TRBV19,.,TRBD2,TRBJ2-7,TGTGCCAGTAGAAAAGAAGGCGGGAGGAGCACCTACGAGCAGTACTTC,CASRKEGGRSTYEQYF
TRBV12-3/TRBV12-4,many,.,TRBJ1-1,TGTGCCAGCAGTCTCTACGGGACGGCGAACACTGAAGCTTTCTTT,CASSLYGTANTEAFF
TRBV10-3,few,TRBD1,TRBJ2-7,TGTGCCAGCAGTGAAGGGGGACAGGGAAGGCAGTACTTC,CASSEGGQGRQYF
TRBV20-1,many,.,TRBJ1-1,TGCAGTGCTAGAGAGGCAGGGAACACTGAAGCTTTCTTT,CSAREAGNTEAFF
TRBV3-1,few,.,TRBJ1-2,TGTGCCAGCACCCGGGCCGGGGGAAACTATGGCTACACCTTC,CASTRAGGNYGYTF
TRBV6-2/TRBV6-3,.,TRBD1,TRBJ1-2,TGTGCCAGCAGTTATCGCGGCAACAGGGGTGGCTACACCTTC,CASSYRGNRGGYTF
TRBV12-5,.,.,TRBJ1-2,TGTGCTAGTGGTGATCAGGGTACTAACTATGGCTACACCTTC,CASGDQGTNYGYTF
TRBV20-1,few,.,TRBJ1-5,TGCAGTGCTAGCCCCGGGGGGGATCAGCCCCAGCATTTT,CSASPGGDQPQHF
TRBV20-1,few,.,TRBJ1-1,TGCAGTGCTGACAGGACGGGGAACACTGAAGCTTTCTTT,CSADRTGNTEAFF
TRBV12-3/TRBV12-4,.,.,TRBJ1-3,TGTGCCAGCAGCGAAGAGAAAAGGGGAAACACCATATATTTT,CASSEEKRGNTIYF
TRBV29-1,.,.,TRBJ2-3,TGCAGCGTGCGTGAGTGGGATACGCAGTATTTT,CSVREWDTQYF
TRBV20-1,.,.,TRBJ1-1,TGCAGTGCCCCCCCGGGGCAGAACACTGAAGCTTTCTTT,CSAPPGQNTEAFF
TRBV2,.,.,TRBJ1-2,TGTGCCAGCAGGTACGGACAGCAGGACTATGGCTACACCTTC,CASRYGQQDYGYTF
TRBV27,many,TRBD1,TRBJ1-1,TGTGCCAGCAGACTACAGGGGCCTACGCTGAACACTGAAGCTTTCTTT,CASRLQGPTLNTEAFF
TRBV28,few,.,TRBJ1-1,TGTGCCAGCAGTTTATTGCAGGGCGGGGACACTGAAGCTTTCTTT,CASSLLQGGDTEAFF
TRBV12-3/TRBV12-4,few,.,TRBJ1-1,TGTGCCAGCAGTTTGGTGAATCCGCGCAAAGCTTTCTTT,CASSLVNPRKAFF
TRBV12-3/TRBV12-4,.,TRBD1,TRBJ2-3,TGTGCCAGCAGTTTCCAGGGGGGCACAGATACGCAGTATTTT,CASSFQGGTDTQYF
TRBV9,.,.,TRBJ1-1,TGTGCCAGCAGCGGAAGAAGCCACCCGAACACTGAAGCTTTCTTT,CASSGRSHPNTEAFF
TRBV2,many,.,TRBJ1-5,TGTGCCAGCAGTGAAGCGGGGGTGGGCAATCAGCCCCAGCATTTT,CASSEAGVGNQPQHF
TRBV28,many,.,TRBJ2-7,TGTGCCAGCAGGGAGGGGGGAGGCGAGCAGTACTTC,CASREGGGEQYF
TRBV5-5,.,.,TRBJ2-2,TGTGCCAGCAGCTATTTCAAGCTTGGGCCCGGGGAGCTGTTTTTT,CASSYFKLGPGELFF
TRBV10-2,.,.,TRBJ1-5,TGCGCCAGCAGTGAGTCGAGGACAGTCAATCAGCCCCAGCATTTT,CASSESRTVNQPQHF